These 13 T cell receptor beta chains were sequenced from one sample in a study of blood T cell repertoires in COVID-19. Sequencing was performed with immunoSEQ multiplex PCR; in TCRdb, only in-frame clones are kept and a portion is missing. The table has 150,000 to 200,000 clones, 87% seen once. What was sequenced was peripheral blood. The receptors stem from a woman aged 50 to 60 with acute or convalescent COVID-19.

V is TRBV12-3 or TRBV12-4 and J is TRBJ1-4, with D perhaps matching TRBD1 (6 bases). V was pared by 3 bases and J by 8 bases, with 10 bases between. This CDR3 has 13 amino acids. CDR3: CASSFTGTEKLFF. The CDR3 bases are TGTGCCAGCAGTTTCACAGGGACGGAAAAACTGTTTTTT.

The CDR3 here is CASSITGFSAEAFF. The DNA of the CDR3 is TGTGCCAGCAGTATTACAGGGTTCTCGGCTGAAGCTTTCTTT. The chain is built from TRBV27 and TRBJ1-1; D might be TRBD1 (6 bases). The CDR3 is made up of 14 amino acids. CDR1 and CDR2 (germline): MNHEY, SMNVEV (reference sequence). The V gene lost 5 bases and the J gene lost 6 bases, with 16 bases spanning the gap.

The CDR3 DNA reads TGTGCCAGCAGCTTACGGGGGGCTTCCTACAATGAGCAGTTCTTC. Translation gives CASSLRGASYNEQFF. The genes are TRBV7-3 and TRBJ2-1; D is perhaps TRBD2 (7 bases). The germline CDR1 and CDR2 sequences are SGHTA and FQGTGA. The germline V and J ends were trimmed by 2 bases and 1 base, with 9 bases remaining between them. The length of the CDR3 is 15 residues.

V usage is TRBV11-2 and J usage is TRBJ2-7, with 10 bases that match TRBD2. Germline V gene data show CDR1 as SGHAT and CDR2 as FQNNGV. J was trimmed by 2 bases and V by 4 bases; bases with no gene match: 11. CDR3 length: 17 residues. The CDR3 nucleotides are TGTGCCAGCAGCTCCCTCTTCCGTAGCGGGAGGCCCTACGAGCAGTACTTC. It specifies CASSSLFRSGRPYEQYF.

This chain joins TRBV5-4 and TRBJ2-7, with 9 bases that match TRBD1. The junction had 9 bases not matched to a gene; V was cut back by 5 bases and J by 3 bases. The CDR3 extends over 15 amino acids. Germline V gives CDR1 SGHNT, CDR2 YYREEE (reference sequence). CDR3: CASRPDRGQGYEQYF. The DNA of the CDR3 is TGTGCCAGCAGGCCTGACAGGGGACAGGGCTACGAGCAGTACTTC. The whole variable domain, filled in from reference TRBV5-4 and TRBJ2-7, reads ETGVTQSPTHLIKTRGQQVTLRCSSQSGHNTVSWYQQALGQGPQFIFQYYREEENGRGNFPPRFSGLQFPNYSSELNVNALELDDSALYLCASRPDRGQGYEQYFGPGTRLTVT.

In DNA form, the CDR3 reads TGTGCCAGCAGCGGACAGACTAGCGGCCAAGAGACCCAGTACTTC. This gives the protein CASSGQTSGQETQYF. V and J are TRBV7-2 and TRBJ2-5; 9 bases are a match to TRBD2. The CDR3 length is 15 residues. Germline CDR1 and CDR2: SGHTA and FQGNSA. The trim removed 5 bases at V and 1 base at J, leaving 5 bases unmatched.

V gene TRBV30 combines with J gene TRBJ2-7; unclear D gene. This CDR3 is 11 amino acids long. The germline gives CDR1 GTSNPN, CDR2 SVGIG (reference sequence). Trimming removed 3 bases from V and 4 bases from J, with 7 bases in between. CDR3 bases: TGTGCCTGGAGCGCAGATTACGAGCAGTACTTC. It translates to CAWSADYEQYF.

The V gene is TRBV7-2, the J gene TRBJ1-5; the D is unclear. CDR1 is SGHTA and CDR2 is FQGNSA in the germline V gene. This CDR3 comprises 13 residues. The germline V and J ends were trimmed by 0 bases and 5 bases, with 5 bases remaining between them. CDR3 loop: CASSLAGDQPQHF. CDR3 nucleotides: TGTGCCAGCAGCTTAGCGGGAGATCAGCCCCAGCATTTT.

This clone was seen only once. CDR3 loop: CASSSRTSGGLDTQYF. The CDR3 DNA reads as TGTGCCAGCAGCTCCCGGACTAGCGGGGGATTAGATACGCAGTATTTT. This chain links TRBV7-9 with TRBJ2-3, with TRBD2 identical over 13 bases. Germline V CDR1 and CDR2: SEHNR, FQNEAQ (reference sequence). The ends lost 4 bases at V and 5 bases at J; junction bases unmatched: 6. This CDR3 has 16 residues.

The chain employs TRBV12-3 or TRBV12-4 and TRBJ2-1; tentatively, D is TRBD1 (5 bases). Trimming stripped 4 bases from V and 15 bases from J, with 16 bases between. This CDR3 contains 12 residues. CDR3 loop: CASSYPTGLLFF. CDR3 DNA: TGTGCCAGCAGTTACCCTACAGGTTTGCTGTTCTTC.

This chain joins TRBV6-5 and TRBJ2-6; D unresolved. Trimming cost V 8 bases and J 0 bases, with 5 bases left between them. This CDR3 comprises 13 residues. Germline-derived CDR1 and CDR2 are MNHEY and SVGAGI. CDR3 protein: CASYSSGANVLTF. Written as DNA, the CDR3 is TGTGCCAGCTACAGCTCTGGGGCCAACGTCCTGACTTTC.

The genes are TRBV12-5 and TRBJ2-1; D may be TRBD2 (5 bases). Germline lookup yields CDR1 LGHNT and CDR2 FRNRAP. CDR3 length: 17 amino acids. Trimming removed 6 bases at V and 0 bases at J, with 18 bases between. The DNA of the CDR3 is TGTGCTAGTGGCCCCCGGCTAGCTCAAAGCTCCTACAATGAGCAGTTCTTC. Translation: CASGPRLAQSSYNEQFF.

The chain is built from TRBV9 and TRBJ2-5, with TRBD2 matching over 11 bases. Unmatched junction bases numbered 10, after V lost 4 bases and J lost 5 bases. The CDR3 spans 16 residues. Germline V gene sequence: CDR1 SGDLS, CDR2 YYNGEE. The CDR3 region is CASSFSGTSGYETQYF. The CDR3 DNA is TGTGCCAGCAGCTTCTCCGGGACTAGCGGCTACGAGACCCAGTACTTC.